This TCR beta chain was identified during a study of cytomegalovirus exposure and HLA in healthy donors. Study background: As an earlier analysis found, around 190 million T cells yielded about 120 million unique TCR beta sequences.

This CDR3 spans 13 amino acids. Losses at the gene ends were 7 bases for V and 7 bases for J; bases not matched to a gene: 9. The germline gives CDR1 SQVTM, CDR2 ANQGSEA. The PCR ran on 60 Vbeta and 13 Jbeta primers. The method was immunoSEQ multiplex PCR; TCRdb's version includes in-frame clones alone and lacks a portion of them. The sample contains about 61,000 clones, 89% of which appear only once. To note about this clone: The antigen remains undetermined.

Regarding the study as a whole: A highly shared variant cluster was judged a likely technical artifact. Cytomegalovirus association was listed for around 180 TCR beta chains. After further analysis at a later stage, around 17,000 TCR beta sequences were associated with HLA alleles at 0.05 false discovery rate.

What was sequenced was PBMCs. The receptor comes from a man in his thirties or forties in good health and CMV-seropositive. This chain links TRBV29-1 with TRBJ2-5, with 10 bases identical to TRBD2. CDR3 residues: CSGILAGTGTQYF. The CDR3 nucleotides read TGCAGCGGTATACTAGCGGGAACGGGGACCCAGTACTTC.